The clone carrying this T cell receptor (beta chain) occurred many times. The target antigen is unknown. TCRdb redid the calling of the 5' RACE reads with MiXCR, one entry per CDR3 protein. The sample records 300,000 to 350,000 distinct CDR3 sequences, around 10% being singletons. This specimen belongs to a study of CD8 T cells in ankylosing spondylitis. Study-wide results and caveats: There was a TCR beta motif, made of 7 or 8 highly homologous variants, that appeared characteristic of ankylosing spondylitis blood.

The CDR3 has 15 amino acids. Trimming took off 4 bases at V and 0 bases at J, with 12 bases between the two ends. The germline V gene has CDR1 SGHDT and CDR2 YYEEEE. This TCR came from a female donor with ankylosing spondylitis or in good health (not recorded which). The sequencing sample was made of blood, either unsorted or a sorted T cell fraction (not recorded which). This sequence joins TRBV5-6 and TRBJ2-3; D is unresolved. The CDR3 nucleotides are TGTGCCAGCAGCCCGCTGGGGTCCAGCACAGATACGCAGTATTTT. It translates to CASSPLGSSTDTQYF.